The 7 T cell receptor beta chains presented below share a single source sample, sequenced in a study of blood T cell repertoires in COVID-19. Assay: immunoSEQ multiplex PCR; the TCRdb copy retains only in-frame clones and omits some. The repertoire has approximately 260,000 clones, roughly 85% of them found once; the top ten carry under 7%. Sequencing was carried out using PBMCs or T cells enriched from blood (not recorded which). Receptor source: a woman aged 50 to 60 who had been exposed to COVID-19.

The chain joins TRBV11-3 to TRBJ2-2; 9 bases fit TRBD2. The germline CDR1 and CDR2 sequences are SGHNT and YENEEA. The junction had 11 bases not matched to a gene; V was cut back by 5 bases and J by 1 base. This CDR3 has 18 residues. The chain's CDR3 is CASSPGLGTSRNTGELFF. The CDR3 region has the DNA TGTGCCAGCAGCCCAGGTCTCGGGACTAGCCGGAACACCGGGGAGCTGTTTTTT.

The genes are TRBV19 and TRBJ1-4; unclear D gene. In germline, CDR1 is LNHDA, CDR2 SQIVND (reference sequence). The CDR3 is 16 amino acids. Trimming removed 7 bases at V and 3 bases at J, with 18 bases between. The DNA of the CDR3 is TGTGCCAGTACCCGCGGCCCCTCCGTGCCTAATGAAAAACTGTTTTTT. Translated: CASTRGPSVPNEKLFF.

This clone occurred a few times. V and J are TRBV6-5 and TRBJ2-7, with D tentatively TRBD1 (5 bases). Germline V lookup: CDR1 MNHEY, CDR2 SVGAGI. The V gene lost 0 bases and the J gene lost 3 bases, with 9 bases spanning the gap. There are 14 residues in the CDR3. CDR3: CASSYSDSDYEQYF. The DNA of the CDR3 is TGTGCCAGCAGTTACTCTGACAGCGACTACGAGCAGTACTTC.

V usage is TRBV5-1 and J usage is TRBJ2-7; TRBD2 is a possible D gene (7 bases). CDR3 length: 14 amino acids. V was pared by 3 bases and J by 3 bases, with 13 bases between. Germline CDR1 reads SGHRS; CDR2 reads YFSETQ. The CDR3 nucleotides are TGCGCCAGCAGCTCGGCGGGGGCGAACTACGAGCAGTACTTC. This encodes CASSSAGANYEQYF. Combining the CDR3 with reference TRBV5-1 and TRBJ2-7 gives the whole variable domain KAGVTQTPRYLIKTRGQQVTLSCSPISGHRSVSWYQQTPGQGLQFLFEYFSETQRNKGNFPGRFSGRQFSNSRSEMNVSTLELGDSALYLCASSSAGANYEQYFGPGTRLTVT.

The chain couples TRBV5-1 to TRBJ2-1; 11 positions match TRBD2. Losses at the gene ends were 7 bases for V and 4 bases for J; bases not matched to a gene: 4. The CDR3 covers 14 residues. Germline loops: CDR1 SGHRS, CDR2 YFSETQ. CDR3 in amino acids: CASATSGGYNEQFF. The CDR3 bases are TGCGCCAGCGCCACTAGCGGGGGTTACAATGAGCAGTTCTTC.

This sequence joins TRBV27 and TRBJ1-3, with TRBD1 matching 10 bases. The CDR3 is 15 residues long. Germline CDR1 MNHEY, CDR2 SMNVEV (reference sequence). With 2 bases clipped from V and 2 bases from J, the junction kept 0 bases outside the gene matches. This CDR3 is CASSLDRGPGNTIYF. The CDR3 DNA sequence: TGTGCCAGCAGTTTAGACAGGGGGCCTGGAAACACCATATATTTT.

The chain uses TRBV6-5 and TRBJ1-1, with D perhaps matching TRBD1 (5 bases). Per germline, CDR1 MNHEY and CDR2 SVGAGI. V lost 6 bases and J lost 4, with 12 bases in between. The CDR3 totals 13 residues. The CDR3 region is CASRGGRSTEAFF. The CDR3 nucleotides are TGTGCCAGCAGGGGGGGACGGAGCACTGAAGCTTTCTTT.